The sequence of this T cell receptor (beta chain) was determined in a study of cytomegalovirus exposure and HLA in healthy donors. The PCR contained 60 Vbeta and 13 Jbeta primers. Measured with immunoSEQ multiplex PCR; TCRdb has only the in-frame clones, and not every one. The sample consists of over 200,000 clones, about three quarters of them appearing once. The CDR3 totals 13 residues. V was shortened by 2 bases and J by 1 base, with 5 bases between the two germline ends. Germline V gene lookup returns CDR1 SNHLY and CDR2 FYNNEI. Comments on this clone: Antigen specificity is unknown.

General study findings and limits: Rarity marked most TCR sequences, yet some public TCRs occurred in many donors. The records held CMV serostatus as the only immune exposure information.

The specimen sequenced was PBMCs. This chain uses TRBV2 with TRBJ2-5; no definite D call. This TCR derives from a woman aged 60-75 years in good health and CMV-seropositive. The CDR3 DNA is TGTGCCAGCAGTGAACAGGCCCAAGAGACCCAGTACTTC. Amino acid sequence: CASSEQAQETQYF.